This TCR beta chain was identified in a study of spatial heterogeneity in lung cancer. Study outcomes and limitations: Follow-up blood showed ubiquitous expanded tumor TCRs less than blood at resection did.

Each CDR3 protein gets one entry after TCRdb re-called the 5' RACE reads with MiXCR. Of about 94,000 distinct CDR3 sequences detected, approximately 20% appear once; the ten largest clones hold about a fifth. In regard to this clonotype: Antigen unknown.

The time point is: blood at routine non-recurrence follow-up after resection. TCRs were sequenced from unsorted whole RNA of tumor, nontumor lung or PBMC. V was clipped by 4 bases and J by 6 bases; unmatched bases: 8. The CDR3 runs to 15 residues. Germline CDR1 and CDR2: GTSNPN and SVGIG (reference sequence). J is TRBJ2-3 and V is TRBV30; 12 nucleotides line up with TRBD2. The source is a male donor with early-stage non-small cell lung cancer. The sequencing used PBMCs, collected at follow-up. The CDR3 reads CAWNLAGGLYDTQYF. The CDR3 DNA reads TGTGCCTGGAATCTAGCGGGAGGGCTCTACGATACGCAGTATTTT.